Presented here are 30 T cell receptor beta chains from one specimen sequenced in a study of blood T cell repertoires in COVID-19. Libraries were prepared by immunoSEQ multiplex PCR; TCRdb keeps only in-frame clonotypes and omits some of them. The sample comprises roughly 180,000 clones, approximately 86% of which are singletons, and less than 1% rests with the top ten. The specimen was peripheral blood. These receptors originate from a man younger than 35 with acute or convalescent COVID-19.

The chain combines TRBV30 with TRBJ1-4; TRBD1 might be the D (5 bases). Germline V CDR1 and CDR2: GTSNPN, SVGIG (reference sequence). V dropped 5 bases and J dropped 8 bases, with 15 bases sitting between them. This CDR3 region has 13 residues. The CDR3 DNA sequence: TGTGCCTGGGGAAGGGGAGGTCGGGAAAAACTGTTTTTT. It is translated as CAWGRGGREKLFF.

This clone has only a few counts. The rearrangement uses TRBV18 and TRBJ1-1; possible D gene TRBD1, 6 bases. V lost 3 bases to trimming and J lost 5 bases, with 10 bases between them. This CDR3 spans 13 amino acids. Germline V gene data show CDR1 as KGHSH and CDR2 as LQKENI. This chain's CDR3 is CASSPDSGTEAFF. The CDR3 bases are TGTGCCAGCTCACCGGACAGCGGTACTGAAGCTTTCTTT.

The chain uses TRBV7-8 and TRBJ2-4; D is uncertain. CDR1 is SGHVS, CDR2 FQNEAQ, per germline. V was clipped by 5 bases and J by 12 bases, with 17 bases between them. This CDR3 contains 13 residues. The CDR3 coding sequence is TGTGCCAGCAGCAAGTCCACAGACACGGATCAGTACTTC. Its protein is CASSKSTDTDQYF.

This chain links TRBV10-3 with TRBJ1-5; 8 bases fit TRBD1. Trimming took 6 bases from V and 3 from J; bases not matched to a gene: 4. The length of the CDR3 is 14 residues. Germline CDR1 and CDR2: ENHRY and SYGVKD. CDR3 in amino acids: CAISDQGANQPQHF. The CDR3 coding sequence is TGTGCCATCAGCGATCAGGGGGCCAATCAGCCCCAGCATTTT.

This sequence joins TRBV19 and TRBJ1-1; a weak D match, TRBD1 (6 bases). Germline-derived CDR1 and CDR2 are LNHDA and SQIVND (reference sequence). CDR3 size: 12 residues. V shed 7 bases and J shed 4 bases, with 10 bases lying between them. CDR3 in amino acids: CASIGGGTEAFF. The CDR3 nucleotides are TGTGCCAGTATAGGGGGGGGCACTGAAGCTTTCTTT.

The genes are TRBV6-5 and TRBJ2-1; 11 bases are a match to TRBD2. V trimming: 6 bases; J trimming: 10 bases; junction bases outside the gene matches: 8. This CDR3 has 14 amino acids. The V gene's germline CDR1 is MNHEY and CDR2 SVGAGI. DNA of the CDR3: TGTGCCAGCAGACTACTAGCGGGGGCTAAAGAGCAGTTCTTC. Protein: CASRLLAGAKEQFF.

The chain links TRBV3-1 (or the pseudogene TRBV3-2) to TRBJ2-1; maybe TRBD2 (6 bases). V was cut by 0 bases and J by 2 bases, with 11 bases left in between. The CDR3 runs 16 residues. Germline CDR1 is LGHDT and CDR2 is YNNKEL (reference sequence). This chain's CDR3 is CASSQEGSGPYNEQFF. DNA for the CDR3: TGTGCCAGCAGCCAAGAAGGAAGCGGGCCCTACAATGAGCAGTTCTTC.

The rearrangement links TRBV10-3 to TRBJ1-2, with D perhaps TRBD1 (6 bases). The CDR3 is 13 residues long. V lost 7 bases, J lost 1 base, and 10 bases lay in between. The germline gives CDR1 ENHRY, CDR2 SYGVKD. CDR3 loop: CAINRDNNYGYTF. In DNA form, the CDR3 reads TGTGCCATCAACAGGGACAATAACTATGGCTACACCTTC.

V and J are TRBV30 and TRBJ1-2; 7 bases are a match to TRBD1. The ends lost 5 bases at V and 6 bases at J; junction bases unmatched: 9. CDR3 length: 13 amino acids. The germline CDR1 and CDR2 sequences are GTSNPN and SVGIG (reference sequence). CDR3 sequence reads: CAWDPTGKDGYTF. The CDR3 DNA is TGTGCCTGGGACCCGACAGGGAAGGATGGCTACACCTTC.

CDR3 coding DNA: TGTGCCAGCAGGGACAGCTGGAATCAGCCCCAGCATTTT. It is translated as CASRDSWNQPQHF. The rearrangement uses TRBV6-5 and TRBJ1-5; D might be TRBD1 (6 bases). The CDR3 has 13 amino acids. V lost 6 bases and J 4 bases, leaving 10 bases between the germline ends. Germline loops: CDR1 MNHEY, CDR2 SVGAGI.

This clone was seen just once. The genes are TRBV7-3 and TRBJ1-6; 7 bases line up with TRBD1. CDR1 and CDR2 (germline): SGHTA, FQGTGA. Trimming at V came to 2 bases and at J to 6 bases, leaving 1 base not matched to a gene. The CDR3 is 14 amino acids. The CDR3 spells CASSLGTANSPLHF. Written as DNA, the CDR3 is TGTGCCAGCAGCTTAGGGACAGCTAATTCACCCCTCCACTTT.

V usage is TRBV9 and J usage is TRBJ2-1, with 12 bases matching TRBD2. CDR3 length equals 20 residues. Germline V gene data show CDR1 as SGDLS and CDR2 as YYNGEE. The junction had 14 bases not matched to a gene; V was cut back by 4 bases and J by 0 bases. The CDR3 DNA reads as TGTGCCAGCAGCCCCCTGAGGCGAACTAGCGGGGGGAGCTCCTACAATGAGCAGTTCTTC. Its translation is CASSPLRRTSGGSSYNEQFF.

The rearrangement links TRBV24-1 to TRBJ2-5; no clear D. The CDR3 length is 13 residues. Germline CDR1 is KGHDR and CDR2 is SFDVKD. The V and J ends lost 3 bases and 4 bases respectively, with 8 bases between them. The CDR3 loop reads CATSDGSRETQYF. CDR3 bases: TGTGCCACCAGTGATGGCTCCAGAGAGACCCAGTACTTC.

The V and J genes are TRBV9 and TRBJ2-3; D is possibly TRBD1 (5 bases). Germline V gene sequence: CDR1 SGDLS, CDR2 YYNGEE. Trimming took off 0 bases at V and 2 bases at J, with 10 bases between the two ends. This CDR3 has 15 residues. CDR3 sequence (DNA): TGTGCCAGCAGCGTAGTAGGGGAATTCACAGATACGCAGTATTTT. Its translation is CASSVVGEFTDTQYF.

The chain carries TRBV9 and TRBJ2-1; 8 nucleotides align to TRBD1. The CDR3 contains 15 residues. CDR1 and CDR2 from the germline V gene are SGDLS and YYNGEE. After removal of 2 bases from V and 2 bases from J, the junction contained 3 bases not matched to a gene. CDR3 protein: CASSVDREPYNEQFF. The CDR3 nucleotides are TGTGCCAGCAGCGTGGACAGGGAACCCTACAATGAGCAGTTCTTC.

This clone was found once. The genes are TRBV3-1 (or the pseudogene TRBV3-2) and TRBJ2-1; D is uncertain. This CDR3 is 12 amino acids long. V gave up 4 bases and J gave up 10 bases, with 11 bases separating them. Germline CDR1 LGHDT, CDR2 YNNKEL (reference sequence). The CDR3 DNA is TGTGCCAGCAGCCTCGCGGCAGCCGAGCAGTTCTTC. Amino acids: CASSLAAAEQFF.

J is TRBJ2-5 and V is TRBV4-1; TRBD2 is a possible D gene (6 bases). The CDR3 runs to 15 residues. From germline, CDR1 is MGHRA and CDR2 YSYEKL. V shed 1 base and J shed 5 bases, with 14 bases lying between them. The DNA for the CDR3 is TGCGCCAGCAGCCAAGGGGGCGCTGGGGGGGAGACCCAGTACTTC. It specifies CASSQGGAGGETQYF.

The chain uses TRBV24-1 and TRBJ2-1, with D hard to call. Germline lookup yields CDR1 KGHDR and CDR2 SFDVKD. V was clipped by 6 bases and J by 4 bases, with 12 bases between them. CDR3 length: 14 residues. In nucleotides, the CDR3 is TGTGCCACCAGTAAGTCCCCAGGATACAATGAGCAGTTCTTC. Protein sequence: CATSKSPGYNEQFF.

The V call is TRBV5-8, the J call TRBJ1-5; possible D gene TRBD1, 5 bases. This CDR3 has 17 amino acids. V was trimmed by 6 bases and J by 0 bases, leaving 19 bases between them. Per the germline V gene, CDR1 is SGHTS and CDR2 is YDEGEE. The CDR3 here is CASILGGGFDSNQPQHF. The DNA for the CDR3 is TGTGCCAGCATTCTCGGGGGGGGTTTCGATAGCAATCAGCCCCAGCATTTT. The whole variable domain, remainder taken from reference TRBV5-8 and TRBJ1-5, is EAGVTQSPTHLIKTRGQQATLRCSPISGHTSVYWYQQALGLGLQFLLWYDEGEERNRGNFPPRFSGRQFPNYSSELNVNALELEDSALYLCASILGGGFDSNQPQHFGDGTRLSIL.

The chain combines TRBV6-6 with TRBJ1-2, with 10 bases fitting TRBD1. Germline V CDR1 and CDR2: MNHNY, SVGAGI (reference sequence). V shed 3 bases and J 8 bases; nucleotides not matched to a gene: 9. The CDR3 totals 15 residues. The chain's CDR3 is CASSYGTGTGDGYTF. The CDR3 coding sequence is TGTGCCAGCAGTTATGGAACCGGGACAGGGGACGGCTACACCTTC.

CDR3 bases: TGTGCCAGCAGCTTGGACACAGGGGTTTTCTACGAGCAGTACTTC. Residues: CASSLDTGVFYEQYF. This chain connects TRBV5-5 to TRBJ2-7, with TRBD1 matching 7 bases. The CDR3 totals 15 residues. Trimming took 0 bases from V and 3 from J; bases not matched to a gene: 6. The germline V gene encodes CDR1 SGHKS and CDR2 YYEKEE (reference sequence). Supplemented by reference TRBV5-5 and TRBJ2-7, the full variable domain reads DAGVTQSPTHLIKTRGQQVTLRCSPISGHKSVSWYQQVLGQGPQFIFQYYEKEERGRGNFPDRFSARQFPNYSSELNVNALLLGDSALYLCASSLDTGVFYEQYFGPGTRLTVT.

The chain joins TRBV18 to TRBJ2-1, with D uncertain. The CDR3 length is 13 residues. Germline CDR1 and CDR2: KGHSH and LQKENI. Trimming removed 6 bases from V and 9 bases from J, with 15 bases in between. The CDR3: CASSQVLSGEQFF. The CDR3, as DNA: TGTGCCAGCTCCCAAGTCTTGAGTGGTGAGCAGTTCTTC.

The chain recombines TRBV5-8 with TRBJ2-7; the D gene is possibly TRBD1 (5 bases). V dropped 10 bases and J dropped 3 bases, with 17 bases sitting between them. The CDR3 is 13 amino acids. In germline, CDR1 is SGHTS, CDR2 YDEGEE. The CDR3 protein is CAQGVGPGYEQYF. The CDR3 DNA reads as TGTGCCCAGGGCGTGGGGCCAGGCTACGAGCAGTACTTC.

This clone was counted between two and nine times. The chain recombines TRBV7-2 with TRBJ2-1, with D perhaps matching TRBD2 (6 bases). V was trimmed by 5 bases and J by 3 bases, leaving 11 bases between them. This CDR3 spans 14 amino acids. Germline lookup yields CDR1 SGHTA and CDR2 FQGNSA. The chain's CDR3 is CASSPGAGYNEQFF. As DNA, the CDR3 is TGTGCCAGCAGCCCGGGAGCGGGCTACAATGAGCAGTTCTTC.

The chain joins TRBV27 to TRBJ1-2, with D unclear. Germline V CDR1 and CDR2: MNHEY, SMNVEV (reference sequence). Between the trimmed V and J ends, which lost 3 bases and 5 bases, there was a span of 13 bases. This CDR3 region has 14 residues. Here the CDR3 reads CASSFRGNRYGYTF. For the CDR3, the DNA is TGTGCCAGCAGTTTCCGAGGGAATAGGTATGGCTACACCTTC.

This clone has a single count. The chain carries TRBV30 and TRBJ2-1; perhaps TRBD2 as D (5 bases). This CDR3 has 14 residues. V lost 3 bases and J 3 bases, leaving 12 bases between the germline ends. Germline CDR1 and CDR2: GTSNPN and SVGIG (reference sequence). CDR3 in amino acids: CAWRPGKNYNEQFF. The CDR3 region has the DNA TGTGCCTGGAGGCCGGGAAAGAACTACAATGAGCAGTTCTTC. The full variable domain, in which reference TRBV30 and TRBJ2-1 provide the parts outside the CDR3, is SQTIHQWPATLVQPVGSPLSLECTVEGTSNPNLYWYRQAAGRGLQLLFYSVGIGQISSEVPQNLSASRPQDRQFILSSKKLLLSDSGFYLCAWRPGKNYNEQFFGPGTRLTVL.

The V gene is TRBV18, the J gene TRBJ1-5; TRBD1 matches at 8 bases. CDR1 is KGHSH, CDR2 LQKENI, per germline. The CDR3 covers 18 residues. V was clipped by 3 bases and J by 7 bases; unmatched bases: 17. The DNA of the CDR3 is TGTGCCAGCTCACCTGCCAAACGGACAGGGAGCCCGTGGCAGCCCCAGCATTTT. The encoded protein is CASSPAKRTGSPWQPQHF.

V gene TRBV7-7 combines with J gene TRBJ2-3, with 7 nucleotides matching TRBD1. V shed 4 bases and J 0 bases; nucleotides not matched to a gene: 4. The CDR3 extends over 15 amino acids. Germline values: CDR1 SSHAT, CDR2 FNYEAQ (reference sequence). CDR3 in DNA: TGTGCCAGCAGCTCTGGACAGGCCAGCACAGATACGCAGTATTTT. Translating gives CASSSGQASTDTQYF.

This sequence joins TRBV30 and TRBJ1-3; tentatively, D is TRBD1 (6 bases). With 4 bases removed from V and 0 bases from J, the gap between germline ends came to 10 bases. This CDR3 region has 14 residues. Germline V gene sequence: CDR1 GTSNPN, CDR2 SVGIG (reference sequence). CDR3 sequence (DNA): TGTGCCTGGAACAGGGCCAACTCTGGAAACACCATATATTTT. Encoded protein: CAWNRANSGNTIYF. Variable domain in full (rest from reference TRBV30 and TRBJ1-3): SQTIHQWPATLVQPVGSPLSLECTVEGTSNPNLYWYRQAAGRGLQLLFYSVGIGQISSEVPQNLSASRPQDRQFILSSKKLLLSDSGFYLCAWNRANSGNTIYFGEGSWLTVV.

This clone was observed a handful of times. The V call is TRBV6-6, the J call TRBJ1-2; the D is unclear. CDR1 is MNHNY, CDR2 SVGAGI, per germline (reference sequence). The CDR3 is 11 amino acids. V lost 6 bases and J lost 6, with 8 bases in between. DNA for the CDR3: TGTGCCAGCAGCCCTACAGATGGCTACACCTTC. Translation gives CASSPTDGYTF.